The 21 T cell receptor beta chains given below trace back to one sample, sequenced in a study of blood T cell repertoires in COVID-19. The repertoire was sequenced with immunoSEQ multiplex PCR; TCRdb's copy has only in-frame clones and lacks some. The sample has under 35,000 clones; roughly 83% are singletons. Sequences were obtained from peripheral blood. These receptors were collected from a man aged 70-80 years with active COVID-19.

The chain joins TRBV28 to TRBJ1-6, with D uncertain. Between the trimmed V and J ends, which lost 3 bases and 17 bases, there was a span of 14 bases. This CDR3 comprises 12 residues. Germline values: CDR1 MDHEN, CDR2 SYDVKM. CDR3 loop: CASSFSGVQFHF. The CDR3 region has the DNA TGTGCCAGCAGTTTTAGCGGCGTACAATTCCACTTT. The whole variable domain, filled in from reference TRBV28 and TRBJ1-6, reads DVKVTQSSRYLVKRTGEKVFLECVQDMDHENMFWYRQDPGLGLRLIYFSYDVKMKEKGDIPEGYSVSREKKERFSLILESASTNQTSMYLCASSFSGVQFHFGNGTRLTVT.

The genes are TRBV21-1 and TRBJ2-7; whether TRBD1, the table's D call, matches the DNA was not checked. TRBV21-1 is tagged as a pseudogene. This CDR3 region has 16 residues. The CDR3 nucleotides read TGTGCCAGCAATGGGACAGGCCGGTCCGGCTCCTACGAGCAGTACTTC. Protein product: CASNGTGRSGSYEQYF.

CDR3 sequence reads: CAIRGLMGTGVDGTEAFF. The CDR3 coding sequence is TGTGCCATCAGAGGCCTGATGGGGACAGGGGTTGATGGCACTGAAGCTTTCTTT. This chain uses TRBV10-3 with TRBJ1-1; 10 bases are shared with TRBD1. CDR1 and CDR2 from the germline V gene are ENHRY and SYGVKD. The ends lost 6 bases at V and 4 bases at J; junction bases unmatched: 17. This CDR3 has 18 amino acids.

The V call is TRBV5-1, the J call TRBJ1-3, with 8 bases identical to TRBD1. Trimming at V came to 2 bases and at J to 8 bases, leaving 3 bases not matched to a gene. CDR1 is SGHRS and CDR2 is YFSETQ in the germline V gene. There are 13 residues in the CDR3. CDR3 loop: CASSFGQGDTIYF. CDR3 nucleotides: TGCGCCAGCAGCTTCGGACAGGGTGACACCATATATTTT.

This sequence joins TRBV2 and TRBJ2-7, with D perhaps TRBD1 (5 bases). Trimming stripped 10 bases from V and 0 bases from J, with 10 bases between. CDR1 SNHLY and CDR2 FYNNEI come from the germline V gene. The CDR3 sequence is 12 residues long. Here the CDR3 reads CAIADSSYEQYF. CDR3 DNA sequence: TGTGCCATAGCTGACAGCTCCTACGAGCAGTACTTC.

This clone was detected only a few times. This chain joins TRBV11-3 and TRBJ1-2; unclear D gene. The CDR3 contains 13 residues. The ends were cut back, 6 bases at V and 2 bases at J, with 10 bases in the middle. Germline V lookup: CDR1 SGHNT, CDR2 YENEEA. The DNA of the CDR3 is TGTGCCAGCAGGGAGGCTCCGAACTATGGCTACACCTTC. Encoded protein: CASREAPNYGYTF.

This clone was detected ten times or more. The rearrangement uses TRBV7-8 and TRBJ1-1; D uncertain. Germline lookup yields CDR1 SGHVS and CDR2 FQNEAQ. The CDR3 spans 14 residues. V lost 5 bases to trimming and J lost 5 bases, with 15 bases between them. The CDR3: CASSPMGGNTEAFF. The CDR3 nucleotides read TGTGCCAGCAGCCCGATGGGCGGGAATACTGAAGCTTTCTTT. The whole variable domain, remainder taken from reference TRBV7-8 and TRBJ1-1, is GAGVSQSPRYKVAKRGQDVALRCDPISGHVSLFWYQQALGQGPEFLTYFQNEAQLDKSGLPSDRFFAERPEGSVSTLKIQRTQQEDSAVYLCASSPMGGNTEAFFGQGTRLTVV.

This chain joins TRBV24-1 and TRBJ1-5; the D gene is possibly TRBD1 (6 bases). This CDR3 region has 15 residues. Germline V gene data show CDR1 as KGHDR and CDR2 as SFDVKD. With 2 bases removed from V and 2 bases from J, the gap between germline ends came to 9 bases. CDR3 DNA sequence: TGTGCCACCAGTGATTCCCGGACAGGCAATCAGCCCCAGCATTTT. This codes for CATSDSRTGNQPQHF.

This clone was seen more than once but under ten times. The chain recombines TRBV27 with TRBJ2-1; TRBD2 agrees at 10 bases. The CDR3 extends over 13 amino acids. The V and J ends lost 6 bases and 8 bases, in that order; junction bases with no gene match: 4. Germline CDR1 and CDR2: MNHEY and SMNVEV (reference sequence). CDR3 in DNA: TGTGCCAGCAGATCTAGCGGGGGATATGAGCAGTTCTTC. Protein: CASRSSGGYEQFF.

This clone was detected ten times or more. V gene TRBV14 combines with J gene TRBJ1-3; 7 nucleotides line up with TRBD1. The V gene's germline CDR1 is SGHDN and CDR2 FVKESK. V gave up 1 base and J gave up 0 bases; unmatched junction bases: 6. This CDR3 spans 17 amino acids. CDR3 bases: TGTGCCAGCAGCCAAGGCGGGACAGCTTACTCTGGAAACACCATATATTTT. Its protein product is CASSQGGTAYSGNTIYF.

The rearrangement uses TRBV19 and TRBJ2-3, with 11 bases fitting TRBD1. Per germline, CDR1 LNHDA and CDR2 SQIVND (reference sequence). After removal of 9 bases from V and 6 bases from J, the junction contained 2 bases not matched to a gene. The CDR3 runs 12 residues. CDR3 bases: TGTGCCAGCGGACAGGGGGCGGATACGCAGTATTTT. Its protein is CASGQGADTQYF.

In DNA, the CDR3 is TGTGCCAGCAGTGACTACGGACAGGGGAATCAGCCCCAGCATTTT. Translating gives CASSDYGQGNQPQHF. This chain links TRBV6-1 with TRBJ1-5, with 9 bases identical to TRBD1. This CDR3 spans 15 amino acids. V gave up 3 bases and J gave up 4 bases; unmatched junction bases: 4. The germline CDR1 and CDR2 sequences are MNHNS and SASEGT.

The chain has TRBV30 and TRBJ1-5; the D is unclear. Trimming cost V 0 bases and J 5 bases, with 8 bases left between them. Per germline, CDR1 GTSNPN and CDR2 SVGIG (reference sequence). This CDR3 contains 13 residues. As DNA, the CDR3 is TGTGCCTGGAGTGTACGGTTCGATCAGCCCCAGCATTTT. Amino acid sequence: CAWSVRFDQPQHF.

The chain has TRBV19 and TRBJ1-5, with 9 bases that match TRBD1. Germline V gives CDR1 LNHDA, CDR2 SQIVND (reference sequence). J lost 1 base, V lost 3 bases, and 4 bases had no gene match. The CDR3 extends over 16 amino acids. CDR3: CASSIGQGISNQPQHF. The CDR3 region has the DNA TGTGCCAGTAGTATCGGACAGGGGATAAGCAATCAGCCCCAGCATTTT.

The CDR3 is CASTSGTGGEETQYF. The CDR3 DNA reads TGTGCCAGCACTTCCGGGACAGGGGGTGAAGAGACCCAGTACTTC. The chain joins TRBV6-6 to TRBJ2-5; 11 bases fit TRBD1. J was trimmed by 3 bases and V by 7 bases; bases with no gene match: 7. The germline V gene has CDR1 MNHNY and CDR2 SVGAGI (reference sequence). This CDR3 is 15 amino acids long.

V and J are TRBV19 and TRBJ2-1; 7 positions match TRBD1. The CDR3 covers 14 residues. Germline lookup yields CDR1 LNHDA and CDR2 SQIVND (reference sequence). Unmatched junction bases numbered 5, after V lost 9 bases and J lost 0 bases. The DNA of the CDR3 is TGTGCCAGCAACAGGGGTAACTCCTACAATGAGCAGTTCTTC. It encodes CASNRGNSYNEQFF.

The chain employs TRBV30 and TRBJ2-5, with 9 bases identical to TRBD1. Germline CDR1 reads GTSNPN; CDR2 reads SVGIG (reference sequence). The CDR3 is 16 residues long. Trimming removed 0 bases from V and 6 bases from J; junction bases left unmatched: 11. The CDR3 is CAWSVVSGQGPQTQYF. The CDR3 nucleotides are TGTGCCTGGAGTGTAGTTTCGGGACAGGGCCCTCAGACCCAGTACTTC.

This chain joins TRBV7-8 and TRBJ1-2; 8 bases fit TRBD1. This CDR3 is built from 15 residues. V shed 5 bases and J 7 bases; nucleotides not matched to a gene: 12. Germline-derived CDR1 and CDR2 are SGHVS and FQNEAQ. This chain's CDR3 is CASSMSTGQVAGYTF. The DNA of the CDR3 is TGTGCCAGCAGCATGAGTACGGGACAGGTTGCTGGCTACACCTTC.

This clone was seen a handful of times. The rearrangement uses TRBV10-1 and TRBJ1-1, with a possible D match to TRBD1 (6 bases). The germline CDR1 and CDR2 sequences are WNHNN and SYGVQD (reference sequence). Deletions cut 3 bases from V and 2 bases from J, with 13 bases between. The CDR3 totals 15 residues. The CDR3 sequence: CASSETDRPNTEAFF. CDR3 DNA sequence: TGCGCCAGCAGTGAAACGGACAGACCTAACACTGAAGCTTTCTTT.

The CDR3, as DNA: TGTGCTAGTGGCCGCGGGACAGGGAGCACAGATACGCAGTATTTT. Protein sequence: CASGRGTGSTDTQYF. The chain links TRBV12-5 to TRBJ2-3, with 9 bases fitting TRBD1. This CDR3 region has 15 residues. Per germline, CDR1 LGHNT and CDR2 FRNRAP. V lost 6 bases and J lost 0; bases outside the gene matches: 4.

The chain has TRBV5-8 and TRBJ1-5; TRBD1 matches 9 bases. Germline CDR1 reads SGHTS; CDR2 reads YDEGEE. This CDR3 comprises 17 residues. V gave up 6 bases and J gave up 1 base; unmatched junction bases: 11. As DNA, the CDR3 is TGTGCCAGCAACCGTGGTTTTGGGACAGGGAGCAATCAGCCCCAGCATTTT. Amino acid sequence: CASNRGFGTGSNQPQHF.